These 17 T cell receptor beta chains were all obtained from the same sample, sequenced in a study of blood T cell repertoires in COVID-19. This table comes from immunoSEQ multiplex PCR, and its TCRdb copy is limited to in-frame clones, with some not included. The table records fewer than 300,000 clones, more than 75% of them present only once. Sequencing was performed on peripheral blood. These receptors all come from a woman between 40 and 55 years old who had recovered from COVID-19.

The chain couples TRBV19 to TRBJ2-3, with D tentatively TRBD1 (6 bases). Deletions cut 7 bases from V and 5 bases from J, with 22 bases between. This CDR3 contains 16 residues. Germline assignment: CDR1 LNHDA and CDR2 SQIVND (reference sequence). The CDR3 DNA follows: TGTGCCAGTACCGACTCACCCCAAGGGGGTAGAGATACGCAGTATTTT. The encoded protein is CASTDSPQGGRDTQYF.

The CDR3 DNA sequence: TGTGCCAGCAGCGCCGATAGGGCGGGGGGTCAGCCCCAGCATTTT. This encodes CASSADRAGGQPQHF. The gene calls are TRBV7-2 and TRBJ1-5; weak D call: TRBD1 (5 bases). CDR3 length equals 15 residues. Germline loops: CDR1 SGHTA, CDR2 FQGNSA. Trimming took 5 bases from V and 6 from J, leaving 17 bases between them.

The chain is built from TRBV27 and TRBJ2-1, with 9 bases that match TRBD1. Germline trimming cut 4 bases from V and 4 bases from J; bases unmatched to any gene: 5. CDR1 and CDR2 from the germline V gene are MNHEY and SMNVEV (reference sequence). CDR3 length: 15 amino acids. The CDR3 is CASSSRQGEYNEQFF. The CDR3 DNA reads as TGTGCCAGCAGTTCAAGACAGGGGGAGTACAATGAGCAGTTCTTC.

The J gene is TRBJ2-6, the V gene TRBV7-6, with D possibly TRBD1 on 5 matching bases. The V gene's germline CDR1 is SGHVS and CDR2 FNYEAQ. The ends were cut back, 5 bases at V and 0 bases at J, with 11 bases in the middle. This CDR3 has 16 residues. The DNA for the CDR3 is TGTGCCAGCAGCCACGGCACAGGCTCTGGGGCCAACGTCCTGACTTTC. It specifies CASSHGTGSGANVLTF.

CDR3 DNA: TGTGCCATCCCTGGGAGCGGAGGGCCCTACAATGAGCAGTTCTTC. It specifies CAIPGSGGPYNEQFF. The chain is built from TRBV10-3 and TRBJ2-1; D perhaps matches TRBD2 (6 bases). CDR1 ENHRY and CDR2 SYGVKD come from the germline V gene. Between the trimmed V and J ends, which lost 8 bases and 2 bases, there was a span of 16 bases. This CDR3 has 15 residues.

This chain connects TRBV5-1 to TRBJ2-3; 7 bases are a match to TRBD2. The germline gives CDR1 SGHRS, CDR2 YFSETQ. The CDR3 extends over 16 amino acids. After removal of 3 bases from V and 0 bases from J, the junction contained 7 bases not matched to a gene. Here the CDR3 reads CASSSGLGGSTDTQYF. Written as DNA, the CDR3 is TGCGCCAGCAGCTCCGGACTAGGAGGAAGCACAGATACGCAGTATTTT.

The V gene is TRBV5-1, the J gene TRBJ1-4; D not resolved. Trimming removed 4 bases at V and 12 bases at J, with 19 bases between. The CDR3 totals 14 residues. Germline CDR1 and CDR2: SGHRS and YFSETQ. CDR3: CASSTWATRTELFF. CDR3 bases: TGCGCCAGCAGCACCTGGGCCACCAGAACGGAACTGTTTTTT.

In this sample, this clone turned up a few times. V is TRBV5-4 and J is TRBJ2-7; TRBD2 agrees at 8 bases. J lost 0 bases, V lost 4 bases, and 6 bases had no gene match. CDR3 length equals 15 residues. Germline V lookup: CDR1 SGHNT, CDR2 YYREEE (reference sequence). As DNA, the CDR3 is TGTGCCAGCAGCGCCGGGGGGGGGAGCTCCTACGAGCAGTACTTC. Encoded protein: CASSAGGGSSYEQYF.

The CDR3 reads CASSHQAKMNTEAFF. The DNA for the CDR3 is TGTGCCAGCAGCCACCAAGCAAAAATGAACACTGAAGCTTTCTTT. The chain recombines TRBV3-1 (or the pseudogene TRBV3-2) with TRBJ1-1; no firm D call. There are 15 residues in the CDR3. Germline-derived CDR1 and CDR2 are LGHDT and YNNKEL (reference sequence). Trimming took off 3 bases at V and 0 bases at J, with 11 bases between the two ends.

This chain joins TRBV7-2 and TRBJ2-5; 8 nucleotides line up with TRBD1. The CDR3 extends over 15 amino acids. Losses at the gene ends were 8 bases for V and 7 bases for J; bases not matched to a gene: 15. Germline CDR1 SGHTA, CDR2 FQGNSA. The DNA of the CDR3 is TGTGCCAGCGGGGTTGGGGGACAGGTTATAGGGACCCAGTACTTC. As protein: CASGVGGQVIGTQYF.

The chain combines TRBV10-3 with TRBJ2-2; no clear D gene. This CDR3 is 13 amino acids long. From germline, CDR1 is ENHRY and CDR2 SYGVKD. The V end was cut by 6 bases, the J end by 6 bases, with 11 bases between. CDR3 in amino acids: CAISRPAAGELFF. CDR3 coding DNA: TGTGCCATCAGCCGGCCTGCGGCCGGGGAGCTGTTTTTT.

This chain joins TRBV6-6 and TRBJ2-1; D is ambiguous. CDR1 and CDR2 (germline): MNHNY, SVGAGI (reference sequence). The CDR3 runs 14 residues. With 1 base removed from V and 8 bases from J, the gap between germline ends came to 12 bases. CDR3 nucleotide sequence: TGTGCCAGCAGTTACTTGGCCCCAGGCCATGAGCAGTTCTTC. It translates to CASSYLAPGHEQFF.

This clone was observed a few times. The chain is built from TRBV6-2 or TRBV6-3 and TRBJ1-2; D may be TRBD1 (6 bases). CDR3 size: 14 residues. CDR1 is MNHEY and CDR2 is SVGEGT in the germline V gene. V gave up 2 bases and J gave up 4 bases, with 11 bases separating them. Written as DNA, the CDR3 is TGTGCCAGCAGTTACAGGGAGGGGGGCTATGGCTACACCTTC. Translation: CASSYREGGYGYTF.

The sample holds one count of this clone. Written as DNA, the CDR3 is TGTGCCATCAGTGCGGGGGTCCACACTGAAGCTTTCTTT. Translation gives CAISAGVHTEAFF. The chain uses TRBV10-3 and TRBJ1-1; D might be TRBD1 (5 bases). Trimming shortened V by 4 bases and J by 3 bases, and 9 bases separated the two germline ends. The CDR3 covers 13 residues. Germline CDR1 and CDR2: ENHRY and SYGVKD.

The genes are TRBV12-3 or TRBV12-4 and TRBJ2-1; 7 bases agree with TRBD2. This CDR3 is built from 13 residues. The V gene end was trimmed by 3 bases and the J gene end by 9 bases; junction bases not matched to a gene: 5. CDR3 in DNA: TGTGCCAGCAGTTTGGGGGGGAGAGGTGAGCAGTTCTTC. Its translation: CASSLGGRGEQFF.

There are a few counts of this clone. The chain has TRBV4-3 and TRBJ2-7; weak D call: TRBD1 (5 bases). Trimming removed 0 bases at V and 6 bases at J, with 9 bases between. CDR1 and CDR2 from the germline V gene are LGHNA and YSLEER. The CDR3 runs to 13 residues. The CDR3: CASSQDRRAEQYF. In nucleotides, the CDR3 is TGCGCCAGCAGCCAAGATCGCAGGGCCGAGCAGTACTTC.

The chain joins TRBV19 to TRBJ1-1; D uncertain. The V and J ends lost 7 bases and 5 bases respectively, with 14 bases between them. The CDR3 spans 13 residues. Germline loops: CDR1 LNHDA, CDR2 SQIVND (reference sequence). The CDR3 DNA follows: TGTGCCAGTACTAGGCGGGAGAGGACTGAAGCTTTCTTT. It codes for CASTRRERTEAFF.